This T cell receptor (beta chain) is from a study of cytomegalovirus exposure and HLA in healthy donors. Findings and caveats of the study: Rarity characterized most TCR sequences, yet some public TCRs appeared in many donors. Altogether, 164 TCR beta chains were recorded as cytomegalovirus-associated. In vitro experiments confirmed that three CMV-associated chains were specific for CMV antigens.

The protocol was immunoSEQ multiplex PCR, while the TCRdb copy is restricted to in-frame clones and leaves out a portion. The table shows roughly 71,000 clones, with approximately 94% occurring only once. To note about this clone: What it recognizes is unknown.

The trim removed 7 bases at V and 4 bases at J, leaving 10 bases unmatched. Germline assignment: CDR1 LNHDA and CDR2 SQIVND (reference sequence). The CDR3 consists of 16 residues. The clonotype originates from a woman younger than 35 in good health and CMV-seronegative. The chain employs TRBV19 and TRBJ1-5, with 10 bases identical to TRBD1. Sample: PBMCs. The CDR3: CASTQTGGLINQPQHF. DNA of the CDR3: TGTGCCAGTACCCAGACAGGGGGCTTAATTAATCAGCCCCAGCATTTT.